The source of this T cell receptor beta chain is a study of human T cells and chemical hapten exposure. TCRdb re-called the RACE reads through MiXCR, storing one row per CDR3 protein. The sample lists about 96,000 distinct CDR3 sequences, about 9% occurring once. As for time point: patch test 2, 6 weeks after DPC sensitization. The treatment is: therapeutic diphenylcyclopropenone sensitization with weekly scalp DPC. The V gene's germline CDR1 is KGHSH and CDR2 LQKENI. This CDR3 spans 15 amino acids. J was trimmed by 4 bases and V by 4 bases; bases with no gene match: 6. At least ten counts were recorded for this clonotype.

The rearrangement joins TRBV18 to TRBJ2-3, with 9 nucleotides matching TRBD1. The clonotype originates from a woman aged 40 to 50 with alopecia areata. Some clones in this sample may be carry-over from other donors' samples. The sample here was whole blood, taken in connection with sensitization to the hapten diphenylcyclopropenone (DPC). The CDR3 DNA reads TGTGCCAGCTCACGCCGGGACAGGGTTCCAGATACGCAGTATTTT. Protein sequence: CASSRRDRVPDTQYF.